A single T cell receptor beta chain is shown here with its context. The target antigen is unknown. CDR3 size: 15 residues. V shed 2 bases, J shed 1 base, and the junction held 3 bases outside the gene matches. The germline gives CDR1 SQVTM, CDR2 ANQGSEA. The data belong to a study of T-cell reconstitution after alpha-beta-depleted transplantation in children. The authors prepared the TCRbeta library with unique molecular identifiers. TCRdb used MiXCR to reprocess the PCR reads, holding one entry per CDR3 protein. The repertoire consists of about 980,000 distinct CDR3 sequences, with 25% to 35% occurring once and the leading ten covering over 25%. Study observations and caveats: One year post-transplant, T-cell counts and diversity were largely derived from T cells produced anew. Some patients owed their high day-60 TCRbeta diversity to surviving recipient T cells and thymic progenitors.

The chain recombines TRBV29-1 with TRBJ2-5; 11 nucleotides line up with TRBD2. The receptor comes from a boy under three years old who had a stem cell transplant for SCID, so the T cells may come from the graft donor. This material consisted of PBMCs, mostly from graft donor cells, taken 360 days after TCRalphabeta/CD19-depleted stem cell transplant. The CDR3 reads CSVEPGLAVQETQYF. The CDR3 DNA reads TGCAGCGTTGAACCGGGACTAGCGGTCCAAGAGACCCAGTACTTC.